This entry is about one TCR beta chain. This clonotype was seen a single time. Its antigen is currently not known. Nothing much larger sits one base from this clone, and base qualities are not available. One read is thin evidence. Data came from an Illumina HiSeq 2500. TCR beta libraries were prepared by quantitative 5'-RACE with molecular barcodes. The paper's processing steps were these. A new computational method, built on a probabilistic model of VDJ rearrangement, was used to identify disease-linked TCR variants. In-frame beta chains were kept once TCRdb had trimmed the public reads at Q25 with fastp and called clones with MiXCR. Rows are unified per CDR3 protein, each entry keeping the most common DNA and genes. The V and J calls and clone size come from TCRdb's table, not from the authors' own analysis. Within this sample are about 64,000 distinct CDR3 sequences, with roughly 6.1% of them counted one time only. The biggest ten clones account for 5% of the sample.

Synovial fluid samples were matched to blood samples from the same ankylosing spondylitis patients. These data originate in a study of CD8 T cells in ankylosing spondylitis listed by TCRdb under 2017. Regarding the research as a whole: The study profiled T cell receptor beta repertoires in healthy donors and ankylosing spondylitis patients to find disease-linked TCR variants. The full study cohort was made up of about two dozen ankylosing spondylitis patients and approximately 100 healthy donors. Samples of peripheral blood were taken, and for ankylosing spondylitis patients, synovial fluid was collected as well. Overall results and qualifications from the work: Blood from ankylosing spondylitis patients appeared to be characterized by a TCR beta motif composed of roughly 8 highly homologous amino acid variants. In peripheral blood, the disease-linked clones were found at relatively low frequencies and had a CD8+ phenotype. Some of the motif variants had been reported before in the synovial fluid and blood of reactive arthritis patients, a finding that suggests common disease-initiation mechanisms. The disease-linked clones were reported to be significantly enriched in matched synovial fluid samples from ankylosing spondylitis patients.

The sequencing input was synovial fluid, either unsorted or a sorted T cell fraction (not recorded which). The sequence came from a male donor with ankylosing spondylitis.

The nucleotides are TGTGCCAGCAGTAGGTTGGTAGCGGGGACCTACGAGCAGTACTTC. Its amino acids are CASSRLVAGTYEQYF. Rearrangement joined TRBV28 to TRBJ2-7, with 8 bases aligning to TRBD2. The CDR3 covers 15 residues, taking in both the cysteine and the phenylalanine. The read is trimmed to its CDR3 DNA, 45 bases read in frame from base 1. The germline V gene provides CDR1 MDHEN and CDR2 SYDVKM. Germline trimming: 5 bases from V, 2 bases from J; junction bases outside gene matches: 8.